Included here is one TCR beta chain sequence, with context. Its matching antigen is unknown. Trimming pared 5 bases from V and 5 bases from J, leaving 13 bases between. Germline values: CDR1 MNHEY, CDR2 SMNVEV (reference sequence). The CDR3 extends over 13 amino acids. The sample originates from a study of cytomegalovirus exposure and HLA in healthy donors. Overall study findings and caveats: Fewer than 200 TCR beta chains were listed as cytomegalovirus-associated. For cytomegalovirus status, the classifier reportedly gave diagnoses with high specificity and sensitivity.

Donors were drawn from the roughly 120-subject validation cohort, separate from the approximately 700-subject first cohort. The table came from immunoSEQ multiplex PCR; TCRdb's copy has only in-frame clones and leaves some out. The repertoire consists of 200,000 to 250,000 clones, with 80% to 85% occurring once and the leading ten covering over 12%. This receptor was identified in a woman between 25 and 40 years old in good health and CMV-seropositive. Sequenced input: PBMCs. The V call is TRBV27, the J call TRBJ2-7; tentative D call: TRBD2 (5 bases). CDR3 bases: TGTGCCAGCAGTCCGCGGGCGACGGACGAGCAGTACTTC. This codes for CASSPRATDEQYF.